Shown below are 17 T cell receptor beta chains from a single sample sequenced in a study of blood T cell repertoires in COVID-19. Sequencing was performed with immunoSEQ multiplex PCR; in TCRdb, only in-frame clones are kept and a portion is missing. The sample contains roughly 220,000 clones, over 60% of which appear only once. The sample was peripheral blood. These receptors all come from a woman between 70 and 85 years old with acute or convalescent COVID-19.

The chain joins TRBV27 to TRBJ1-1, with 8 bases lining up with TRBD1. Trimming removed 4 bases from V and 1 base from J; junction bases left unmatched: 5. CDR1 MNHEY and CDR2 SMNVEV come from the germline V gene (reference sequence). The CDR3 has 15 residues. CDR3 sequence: CASSSDRGGNTEAFF. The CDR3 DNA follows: TGTGCCAGCAGTTCCGACAGGGGTGGGAACACTGAAGCTTTCTTT.

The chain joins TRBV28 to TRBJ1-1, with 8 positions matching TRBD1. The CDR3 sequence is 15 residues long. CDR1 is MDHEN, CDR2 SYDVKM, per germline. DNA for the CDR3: TGTGCGTCGACAGACCACAGGGGGGCGTTAGGGAAGGCTTTCTTT. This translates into CASTDHRGALGKAFF.

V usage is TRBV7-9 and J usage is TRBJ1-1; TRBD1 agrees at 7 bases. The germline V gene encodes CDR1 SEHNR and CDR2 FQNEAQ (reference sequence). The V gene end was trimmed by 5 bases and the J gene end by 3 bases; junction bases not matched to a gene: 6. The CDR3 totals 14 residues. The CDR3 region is CASSLDRRHTEAFF. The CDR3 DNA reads TGTGCCAGCAGCCTGGACAGGAGACACACTGAAGCTTTCTTT.

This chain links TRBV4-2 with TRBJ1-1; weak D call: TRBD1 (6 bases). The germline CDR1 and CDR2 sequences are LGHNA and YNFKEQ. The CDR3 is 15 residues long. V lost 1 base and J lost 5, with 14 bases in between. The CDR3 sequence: CASSQVRAGDTEAFF. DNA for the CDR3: TGTGCCAGCAGCCAAGTAAGGGCAGGGGATACTGAAGCTTTCTTT.

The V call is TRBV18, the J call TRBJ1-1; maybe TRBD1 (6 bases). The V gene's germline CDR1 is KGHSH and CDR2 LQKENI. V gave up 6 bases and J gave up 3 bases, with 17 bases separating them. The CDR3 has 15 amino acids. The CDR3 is CASSMSGGWDTEAFF. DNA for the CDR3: TGTGCCAGCTCGATGAGCGGGGGCTGGGACACTGAAGCTTTCTTT.

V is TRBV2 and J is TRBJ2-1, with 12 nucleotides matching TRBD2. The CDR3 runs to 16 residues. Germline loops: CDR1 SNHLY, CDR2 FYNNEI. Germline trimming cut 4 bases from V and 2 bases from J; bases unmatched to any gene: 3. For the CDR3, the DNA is TGTGCCAGCAGTGGAGGGACTAGCGGGCCCTACAATGAGCAGTTCTTC. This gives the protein CASSGGTSGPYNEQFF. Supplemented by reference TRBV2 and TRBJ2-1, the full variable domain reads EPEVTQTPSHQVTQMGQEVILRCVPISNHLYFYWYRQILGQKVEFLVSFYNNEISEKSEIFDDQFSVERPDGSNFTLKIRSTKLEDSAMYFCASSGGTSGPYNEQFFGPGTRLTVL.

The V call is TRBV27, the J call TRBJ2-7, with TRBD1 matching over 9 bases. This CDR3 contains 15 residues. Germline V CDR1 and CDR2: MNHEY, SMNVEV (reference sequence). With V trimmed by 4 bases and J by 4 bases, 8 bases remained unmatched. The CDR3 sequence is CASSSPTGGRYEQYF. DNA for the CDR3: TGTGCCAGCAGTTCCCCGACAGGGGGTCGTTACGAGCAGTACTTC.

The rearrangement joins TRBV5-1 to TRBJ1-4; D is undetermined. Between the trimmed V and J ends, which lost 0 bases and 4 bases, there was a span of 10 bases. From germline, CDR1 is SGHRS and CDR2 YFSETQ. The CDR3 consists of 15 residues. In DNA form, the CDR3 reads TGCGCCAGCAGCTTGGGGGCCAGTCTTAATGAAAAACTGTTTTTT. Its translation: CASSLGASLNEKLFF. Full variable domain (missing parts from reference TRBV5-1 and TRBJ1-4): KAGVTQTPRYLIKTRGQQVTLSCSPISGHRSVSWYQQTPGQGLQFLFEYFSETQRNKGNFPGRFSGRQFSNSRSEMNVSTLELGDSALYLCASSLGASLNEKLFFGSGTQLSVL.

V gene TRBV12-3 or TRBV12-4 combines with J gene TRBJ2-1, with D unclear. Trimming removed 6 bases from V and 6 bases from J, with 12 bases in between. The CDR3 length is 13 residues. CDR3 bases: TGTGCCAGCAGCACGACCGGGTCCAATGAGCAGTTCTTC. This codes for CASSTTGSNEQFF.

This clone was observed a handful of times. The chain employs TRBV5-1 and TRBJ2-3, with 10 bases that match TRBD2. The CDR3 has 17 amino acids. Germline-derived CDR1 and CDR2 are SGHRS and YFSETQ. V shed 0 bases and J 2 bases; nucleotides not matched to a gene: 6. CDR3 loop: CASSLGSGRTSTDTQYF. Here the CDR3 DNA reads TGCGCCAGCAGCTTGGGTAGCGGGAGGACATCCACAGATACGCAGTATTTT.

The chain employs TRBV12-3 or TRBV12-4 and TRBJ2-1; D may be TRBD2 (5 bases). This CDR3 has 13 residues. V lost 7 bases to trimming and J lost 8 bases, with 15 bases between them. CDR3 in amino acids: CASTLLEVHEQFF. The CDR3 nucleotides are TGTGCCAGCACCCTACTAGAGGTCCATGAGCAGTTCTTC.

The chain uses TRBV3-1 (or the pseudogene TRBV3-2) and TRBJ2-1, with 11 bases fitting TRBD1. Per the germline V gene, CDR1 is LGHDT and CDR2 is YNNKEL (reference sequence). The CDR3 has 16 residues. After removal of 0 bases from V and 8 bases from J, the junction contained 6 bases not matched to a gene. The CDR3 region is CASSQDLGQGAYEQFF. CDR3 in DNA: TGTGCCAGCAGCCAAGATCTTGGACAGGGGGCCTATGAGCAGTTCTTC.

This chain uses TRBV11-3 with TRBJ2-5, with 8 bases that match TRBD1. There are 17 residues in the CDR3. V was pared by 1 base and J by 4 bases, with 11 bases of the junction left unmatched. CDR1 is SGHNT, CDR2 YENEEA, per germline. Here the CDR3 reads CASSLVIGAGGIETQYF. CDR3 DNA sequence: TGTGCCAGCAGCTTAGTGATCGGCGCAGGGGGCATAGAGACCCAGTACTTC.

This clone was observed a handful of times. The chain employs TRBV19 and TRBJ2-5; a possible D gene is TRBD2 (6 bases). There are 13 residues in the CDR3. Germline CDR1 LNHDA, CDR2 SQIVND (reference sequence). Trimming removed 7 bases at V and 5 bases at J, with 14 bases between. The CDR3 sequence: CASIGGLQETQYF. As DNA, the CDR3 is TGTGCCAGTATCGGAGGGCTTCAGGAGACCCAGTACTTC.

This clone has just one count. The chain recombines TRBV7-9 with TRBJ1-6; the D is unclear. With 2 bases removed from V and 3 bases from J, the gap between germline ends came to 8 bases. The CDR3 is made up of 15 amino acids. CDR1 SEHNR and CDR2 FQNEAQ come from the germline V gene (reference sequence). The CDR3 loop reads CASSLQTDYNSPLHF. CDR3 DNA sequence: TGTGCCAGCAGCTTACAGACTGACTATAATTCACCCCTCCACTTT.

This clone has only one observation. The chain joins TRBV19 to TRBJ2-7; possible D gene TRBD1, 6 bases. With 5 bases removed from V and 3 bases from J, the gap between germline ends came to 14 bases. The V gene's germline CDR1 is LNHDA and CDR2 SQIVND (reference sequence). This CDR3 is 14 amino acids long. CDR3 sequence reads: CASSAGTGLYEQYF. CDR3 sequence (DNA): TGTGCCAGTAGTGCCGGTACAGGGCTCTACGAGCAGTACTTC.

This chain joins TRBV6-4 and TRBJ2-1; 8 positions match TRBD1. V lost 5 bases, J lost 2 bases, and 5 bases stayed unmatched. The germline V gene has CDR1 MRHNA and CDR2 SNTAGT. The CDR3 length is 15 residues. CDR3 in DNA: TGTGCCAGCAGTTATACAGGGGGAACCTACAATGAGCAGTTCTTC. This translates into CASSYTGGTYNEQFF.